Given below is one TCR beta chain in context. J was trimmed by 4 bases and V by 5 bases; bases with no gene match: 8. The CDR3 runs 14 residues. Germline V CDR1 and CDR2: SGHRS, YFSETQ. This sample is part of a study of blood T cell repertoires in COVID-19. About the research overall: Samples representing acute and convalescent COVID-19 were sourced from the United States, Italy and Spain. PBMCs, B-cell-depleted T cells, or T cells provided the cDNA or gDNA that made up the material.

Original processing methods: It was from reference gene primer amplification that nucleated cell counts were estimated. The protocol was immunoSEQ multiplex PCR, while the TCRdb copy is restricted to in-frame clones and leaves out a portion. V, J and clone size reflect that table, while D and trimming were determined from the DNA. Found here are roughly 86,000 clones, about four fifths of them singletons; the top ten hold approximately 2.3%. The TCR was taken from a woman aged 70-85 years with acute or convalescent COVID-19. The chain recombines TRBV5-1 with TRBJ1-1; 7 bases fit TRBD1. Sequenced input: peripheral blood. The CDR3 region is CASSPTGDSTEAFF. The CDR3 DNA follows: TGCGCCAGCAGTCCCACGGGGGACAGCACTGAAGCTTTCTTT.